This TCR beta chain was recovered during a study of blood T cell repertoires in COVID-19 (dated by TCRdb to 2019 to 2021). About the investigation overall: Collaborator samples came from the United States, Italy and Spain and covered acute and convalescent phases of COVID-19. The material from the prospective study consisted of cDNA or gDNA derived from T cells, B-cell-depleted T cells, or PBMCs. The dataset comprised deeply sampled blood TCRbeta repertoires from subjects exposed to, actively infected with, or recovered from COVID-19. A freely available public database, intended as a resource for researchers studying the immune response to SARS-CoV-2, is where the repertoires were released. Samples were obtained from the ongoing ImmuneRACE study (first 160 participants) and from over 1,000 subjects provided by 6 global collaborators. A de-identified subject ID, COVID-19 status, age in years and sex were almost always included in the sample metadata. Where HLA class I and class II types were available, the types were taken from metadata supplied by the sample provider, not from assay-based typing.

As regards this clone: The target of this receptor is not known. Base qualities are missing; no much larger clone stands one base away.

Points the paper makes about the study in general: How much clinical and demographic metadata was included differed by source and by participant, and the metadata was provided uncurated.

Each collaborating institution followed its own protocols to collect whole blood in K2EDTA tubes. For TCRbeta analysis, collaborator samples were shipped as frozen whole blood, as isolated PBMCs, or as DNA extracted from either sample type. Taken from the germline V gene, the CDR1 and CDR2 loops are MDHEN and SYDVKM. The CDR3 contains 15 residues, cysteine and phenylalanine counted. Only the CDR3 region is kept as DNA, spanning 45 bases read in frame from base 1. V ends up 8 bases short and J 7 bases short, with an unmatched junction base count of 5. The immunoSEQ Assay, a bias-controlled multiplex PCR, was used to amplify TCRbeta CDR3 regions from genomic DNA. The paper's processing steps were these. Within the assay, amplification of reference gene primers was used to estimate how many nucleated cells each sample contained. To quantify the absolute abundance of each unique TCRbeta CDR3 rearrangement, sequence reads were collapsed and filtered. For each sample, productive Simpson clonality was calculated as the square root of Simpson's diversity index across productive rearrangements. TCRdb retrieved this table from immuneACCESS and kept in-frame rearrangements only. Not all clones are present; in checked studies, unresolved V genes account for under half, and no reason is known for the remainder. V and J calls and clone size are those listed in that table; D and trimming were worked out from the DNA. Within this sample are about 160,000 clones, with roughly 85% of them counted one time only. The ten largest clones capture about 3.5% of the sample.

Sequenced sample: peripheral blood. The TCR was taken from a man aged 70-80 years with acute or convalescent COVID-19. In this chain, TRBV28 is recombined with TRBJ2-1; the central 16 bases match TRBD2. The DNA reads as follows: TGTGCCAGCGGGACTAGCGGGAGGGCCAGGAATGAGCAGTTCTTC. Translated, it gives CASGTSGRARNEQFF.